Each of the 3 T cell receptor beta chains below was sequenced from the same sample in a study of cytomegalovirus exposure and HLA in healthy donors. The PCR contained 60 Vbeta and 13 Jbeta primers. Only in-frame clones appear in the TCRdb table, and some are missing; sequencing was by immunoSEQ multiplex PCR. The sample lists 150,000 to 160,000 clones, around 74% occurring once. Sample: PBMCs. These receptors were taken from a man aged 18 to 29 in good health and CMV-seronegative.

This chain joins TRBV5-6 and TRBJ2-5; D might be TRBD2 (6 bases). Trimming shortened V by 5 bases and J by 5 bases, and 13 bases separated the two germline ends. The CDR3 contains 13 residues. The germline CDR1 and CDR2 sequences are SGHDT and YYEEEE. Here the CDR3 reads CASSFGTVETQYF. The CDR3, as DNA: TGTGCCAGCAGTTTCGGGACTGTGGAGACCCAGTACTTC.

The chain joins TRBV7-9 to TRBJ2-7; 10 bases agree with TRBD2. The V and J ends lost 1 base and 6 bases, in that order; junction bases with no gene match: 6. Germline V gene sequence: CDR1 SEHNR, CDR2 FQNEAQ (reference sequence). The CDR3 totals 15 residues. CDR3: CASSLGASGGSEQYF. In nucleotides, the CDR3 is TGTGCCAGCAGCTTAGGGGCTAGCGGGGGAAGCGAGCAGTACTTC.

This clone was seen once. The V gene is TRBV30, the J gene TRBJ1-2; D is ambiguous. The CDR3 runs to 14 residues. The V end lost 2 bases, the J end lost 8 bases, and 18 bases lay between the germline ends. Germline CDR1 reads GTSNPN; CDR2 reads SVGIG (reference sequence). The CDR3 DNA sequence: TGTGCCTGGAGTCGGGCCTTAAGAAGAGGGGGCTACACCTTC. It is translated as CAWSRALRRGGYTF.